The clone carrying this T cell receptor beta chain was counted a few times. The antigen remains undetermined. Relying on iRepertoire HTBI primers and Arm-PCR of CDR3 regions, the team built TCR beta libraries. TCRdb itself ran the multiplex PCR reads through MiXCR, one entry per CDR3 protein. The sample includes 350,000 to 450,000 distinct CDR3 sequences, more than 20% seen only once; the top ten take less than 25%. The germline V gene encodes CDR1 LGHDT and CDR2 YNNKEL (reference sequence). Trimming pared 6 bases from V and 3 bases from J, leaving 14 bases between. This CDR3 has 14 residues. The sample's time point: persistent/refractory GD, antithyroid drugs over 5 years with positive TRAb. Following extraction of RNA from PBMCs, that RNA was used to make the TCR library. The data belong to a study of regulatory T cells in long-lasting Graves disease. Findings and caveats of the study: When disease was persistent, TRBV28, TRBJ1-2 and TRBJ2-5 were the favored segments. Newly diagnosed Graves' patients had higher TCR diversity than persistent ones.

V and J are TRBV3-1 and TRBJ1-1; D possibly corresponds to TRBD1 (6 bases). This sample comprised peripheral blood mononuclear cells (PBMCs), obtained when the disease was refractory, from a patient treated with antithyroid drugs. The clonotype comes from a female donor with Graves disease. This CDR3 reads CASRPTRTDTEAFF. CDR3 DNA: TGTGCCAGCAGACCCACAAGGACAGACACTGAAGCTTTCTTT.